Sequencing of this T cell receptor (beta chain) was carried out in a study of T cell repertoires in cytomegalovirus infection. At the level of the study: CMV epitopes used comprised recently identified HLA-C-restricted ones and well-studied HLA-B-restricted ones. Public TCR beta signatures marked donors with CMV infection and the matching HLA.

Notes on this clonotype: Its target is not known.

Trimming stripped 5 bases from V and 0 bases from J, with 17 bases between. This CDR3 spans 17 amino acids. Study findings and constraints: The cumulative frequency of public TCR beta families distinguished individuals who carried CMV together with the relevant HLA. Clonotypes of TCR beta that were HLA-C-restricted and CMV-specific dominated the ex vivo response.

TCRdb independently ran MiXCR on the reads; one entry per CDR3 protein. The sample carries 150,000 to 200,000 distinct CDR3 sequences, roughly 22% recorded once. This specimen was CD8+ T cells from cultured PBMCs, taken from culture after CMV antigen stimulation. The TCR sequence derives from a human donor in good health (CMV status not recorded). Some clones in this sample may be carry-over from other donors' samples. V and J are TRBV12-3 or TRBV12-4 and TRBJ2-1, with TRBD1 as a possible D gene (5 bases). The CDR3 DNA reads TGTGCCAGCAGTAATTACCCACGACAGTTCTCCTACAATGAGCAGTTCTTC. Translation: CASSNYPRQFSYNEQFF.